These 2 T cell receptor beta chains were sequenced from one sample in a study of blood T cells in healthy people across ages. Then a second PCR, running roughly 6 to 11 cycles, was carried out with a sample-barcoded 5' primer and a J-beta primer mix. A single record per CDR3 protein comes from TCRdb applying MiXCR to the 5' RACE reads. Of more than 600,000 distinct CDR3 sequences listed, approximately 25% are singletons. These data are also associated with another study on T cells of mothers and their children.

Sequencing was performed on blood. Receptors were obtained from a boy between 10 and 17 years old in good health.

The rearrangement links TRBV29-1 to TRBJ2-7, with 10 nucleotides matching TRBD1. V trimming: 0 bases; J trimming: 2 bases; junction bases outside the gene matches: 4. The germline CDR1 and CDR2 sequences are SQVTM and ANQGSEA. This CDR3 is built from 15 residues. The DNA of the CDR3 is TGCAGCGTTGAAGACCAGGACAGGGGGGCCTACGAGCAGTACTTC. This translates into CSVEDQDRGAYEQYF.

This chain joins TRBV28 and TRBJ2-3; D is perhaps TRBD2 (5 bases). There are 17 residues in the CDR3. Trimming pared 3 bases from V and 1 base from J, leaving 17 bases between. Germline assignment: CDR1 MDHEN and CDR2 SYDVKM. The CDR3 nucleotides are TGTGCCAGCAGTTTCTATGCCAGGACTTGGGGCACAGATACGCAGTATTTT. Amino acids: CASSFYARTWGTDTQYF.